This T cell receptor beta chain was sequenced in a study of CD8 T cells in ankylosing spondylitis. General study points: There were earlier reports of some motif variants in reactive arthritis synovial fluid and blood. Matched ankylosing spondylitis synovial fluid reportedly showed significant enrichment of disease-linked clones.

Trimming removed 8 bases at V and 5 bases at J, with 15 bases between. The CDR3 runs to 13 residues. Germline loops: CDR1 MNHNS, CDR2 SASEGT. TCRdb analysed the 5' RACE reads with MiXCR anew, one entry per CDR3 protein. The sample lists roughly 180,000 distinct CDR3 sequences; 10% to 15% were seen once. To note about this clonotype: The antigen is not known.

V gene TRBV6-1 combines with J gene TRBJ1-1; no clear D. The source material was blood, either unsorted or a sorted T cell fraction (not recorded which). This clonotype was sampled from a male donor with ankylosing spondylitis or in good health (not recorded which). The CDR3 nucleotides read TGTGCCAGCGGCGTAAACGGTGGGACTGAAGCTTTCTTT. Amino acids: CASGVNGGTEAFF.